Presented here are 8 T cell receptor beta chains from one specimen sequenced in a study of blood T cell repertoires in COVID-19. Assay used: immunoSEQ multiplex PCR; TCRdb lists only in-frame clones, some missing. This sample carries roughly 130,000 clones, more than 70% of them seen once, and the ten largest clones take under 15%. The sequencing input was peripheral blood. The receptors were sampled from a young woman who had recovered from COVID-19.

The CDR3 sequence: CASSPGIGGDEQFF. The CDR3 nucleotides read TGTGCCAGCTCACCAGGAATTGGAGGGGATGAGCAGTTCTTC. The V gene is TRBV18, the J gene TRBJ2-1; D possibly corresponds to TRBD2 (6 bases). This CDR3 contains 14 residues. Germline CDR1 reads KGHSH; CDR2 reads LQKENI. V was pared by 2 bases and J by 8 bases, with 13 bases between. The full variable domain, completed using reference TRBV18 and TRBJ2-1, is NAGVMQNPRHLVRRRGQEARLRCSPMKGHSHVYWYRQLPEEGLKFMVYLQKENIIDESGMPKERFSAEFPKEGPSILRIQQVVRGDSAAYFCASSPGIGGDEQFFGPGTRLTVL.

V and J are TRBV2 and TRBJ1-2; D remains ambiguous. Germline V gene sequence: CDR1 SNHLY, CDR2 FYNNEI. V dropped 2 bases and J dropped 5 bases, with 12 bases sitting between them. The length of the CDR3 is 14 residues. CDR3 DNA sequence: TGTGCCAGCAGTGAATTGTTGCAGGTGTATGGCTACACCTTC. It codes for CASSELLQVYGYTF.

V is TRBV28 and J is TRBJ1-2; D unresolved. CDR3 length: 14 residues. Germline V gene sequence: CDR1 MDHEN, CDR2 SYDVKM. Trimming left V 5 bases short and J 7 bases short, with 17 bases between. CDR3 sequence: CASSLSVWAGGYTF. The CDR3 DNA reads TGTGCCAGCAGTCTCTCGGTTTGGGCAGGTGGCTACACCTTC.

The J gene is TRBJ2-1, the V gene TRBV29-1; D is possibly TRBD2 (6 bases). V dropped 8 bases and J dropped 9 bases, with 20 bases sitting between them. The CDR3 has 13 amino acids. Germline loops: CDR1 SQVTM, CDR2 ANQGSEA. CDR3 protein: CSLGTGKRSEQFF. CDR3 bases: TGCAGCCTCGGGACTGGAAAACGGAGTGAGCAGTTCTTC.

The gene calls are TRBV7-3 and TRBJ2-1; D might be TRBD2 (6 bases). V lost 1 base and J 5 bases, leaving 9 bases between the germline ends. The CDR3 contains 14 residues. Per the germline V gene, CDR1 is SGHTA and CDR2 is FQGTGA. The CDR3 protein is CASSLNPSDNEQFF. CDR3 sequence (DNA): TGTGCCAGCAGCTTAAATCCTAGCGACAATGAGCAGTTCTTC.

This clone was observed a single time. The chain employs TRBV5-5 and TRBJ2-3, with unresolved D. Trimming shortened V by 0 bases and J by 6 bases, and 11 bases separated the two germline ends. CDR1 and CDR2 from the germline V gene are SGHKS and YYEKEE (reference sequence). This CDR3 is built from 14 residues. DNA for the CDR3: TGTGCCAGCAGCTTGGGGCCCCTCGGGGATACGCAGTATTTT. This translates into CASSLGPLGDTQYF.

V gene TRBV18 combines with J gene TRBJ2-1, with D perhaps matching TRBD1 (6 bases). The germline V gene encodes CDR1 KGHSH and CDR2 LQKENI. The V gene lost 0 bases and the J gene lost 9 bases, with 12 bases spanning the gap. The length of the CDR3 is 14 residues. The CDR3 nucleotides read TGTGCCAGCTCACCACCGTGGGGGCCGGGTGAGCAGTTCTTC. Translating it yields CASSPPWGPGEQFF.

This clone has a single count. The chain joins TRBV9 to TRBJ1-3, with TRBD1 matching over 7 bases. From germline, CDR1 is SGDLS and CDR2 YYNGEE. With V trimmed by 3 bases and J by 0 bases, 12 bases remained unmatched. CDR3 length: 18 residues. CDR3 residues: CASSGDTGVWASGNTIYF. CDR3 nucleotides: TGTGCCAGCAGCGGCGACACAGGGGTTTGGGCCTCTGGAAACACCATATATTTT.